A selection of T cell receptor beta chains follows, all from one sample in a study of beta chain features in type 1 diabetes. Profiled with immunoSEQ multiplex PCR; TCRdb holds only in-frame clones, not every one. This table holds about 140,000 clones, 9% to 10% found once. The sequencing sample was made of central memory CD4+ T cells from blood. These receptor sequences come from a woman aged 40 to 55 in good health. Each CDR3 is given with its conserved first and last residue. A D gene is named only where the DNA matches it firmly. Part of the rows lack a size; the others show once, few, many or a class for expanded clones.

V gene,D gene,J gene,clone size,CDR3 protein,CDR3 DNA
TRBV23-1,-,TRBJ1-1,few,CASSQHSRGAHEAFF,TGCGCCAGCAGTCAGCACTCACGCGGGGCTCATGAAGCTTTCTTT
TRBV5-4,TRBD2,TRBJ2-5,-,CASSQTRAGGRETQYF,TGTGCCAGCAGCCAGACCCGAGCGGGGGGCCGGGAGACCCAGTACTTC
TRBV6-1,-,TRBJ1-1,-,CASREQGSNTEAFF,TGTGCCAGCAGGGAGCAGGGATCCAACACTGAAGCTTTCTTT
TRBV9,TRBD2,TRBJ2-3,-,CASSVGGTSGGLTQYF,TGTGCCAGCAGCGTAGGTGGGACTAGCGGGGGGCTAACGCAGTATTTT
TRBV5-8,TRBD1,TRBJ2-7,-,CASSLGDRGGEQYF,TGTGCCAGCAGCTTGGGGGACAGGGGGGGCGAGCAGTACTTC
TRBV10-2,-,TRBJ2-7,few,CASADYEQYF,TGCGCCAGCGCTGACTACGAGCAGTACTTC
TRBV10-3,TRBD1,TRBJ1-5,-,CAINGMDRAGGNQPQHF,TGTGCCATCAACGGTATGGACAGGGCCGGCGGCAATCAGCCCCAGCATTTT
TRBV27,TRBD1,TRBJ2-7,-,CASTSGTGAGEQYF,TGTGCCAGCACCAGCGGGACAGGGGCGGGCGAGCAGTACTTC
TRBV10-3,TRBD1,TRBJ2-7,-,CAMGQGADREQYF,TGTGCCATGGGACAGGGGGCTGATCGGGAGCAGTACTTC
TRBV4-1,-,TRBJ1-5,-,CASSQSLGEQPQHF,TGCGCCAGCAGCCAATCGCTGGGAGAACAGCCCCAGCATTTT
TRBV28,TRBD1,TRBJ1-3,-,CASRAQGVGNTIYF,TGTGCCAGCAGGGCACAGGGGGTTGGAAACACCATATATTTT
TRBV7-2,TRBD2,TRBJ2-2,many,CASSSQAGGIGGELFF,TGTGCCAGCAGCTCACAAGCGGGGGGGATTGGCGGGGAGCTGTTTTTT
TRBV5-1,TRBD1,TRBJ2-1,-,CASSLQGQSYNEQFF,TGCGCCAGCAGCTTGCAGGGACAGTCCTACAATGAGCAGTTCTTC
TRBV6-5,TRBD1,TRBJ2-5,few,CASSRTGYETQYF,TGTGCCAGCAGCCGGACAGGGTATGAGACCCAGTACTTC
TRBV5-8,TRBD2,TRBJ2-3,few,CASSRGLAGGIDTQYF,TGTGCCAGCAGCAGAGGACTAGCGGGGGGTATAGATACGCAGTATTTT
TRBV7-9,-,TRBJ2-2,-,CALDRVTGELFF,TGTGCCCTGGACAGAGTTACCGGGGAGCTGTTTTTT
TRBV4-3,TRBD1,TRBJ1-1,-,CASSQEGGLTEAFF,TGCGCCAGCAGCCAGGAAGGGGGCCTCACTGAAGCTTTCTTT
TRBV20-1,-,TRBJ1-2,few,CSARDRGYTF,TGCAGTGCTAGAGATCGTGGCTACACCTTC
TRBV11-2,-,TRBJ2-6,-,CASSLGLSGANVLTF,TGTGCCAGCAGCTTGGGACTCTCTGGGGCCAACGTCCTGACTTTC
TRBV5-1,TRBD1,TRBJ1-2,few,CASSLGQARGYTF,TGCGCCAGCAGCCTCGGACAGGCACGGGGCTACACCTTC
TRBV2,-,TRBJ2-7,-,CASMREASYEQYF,TGTGCCAGCATGAGGGAGGCCTCCTACGAGCAGTACTTC
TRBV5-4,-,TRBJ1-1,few,CASSQEPGSTEAFF,TGCGCCAGCAGCCAAGAACCAGGGTCTACTGAAGCTTTCTTT
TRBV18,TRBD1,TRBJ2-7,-,CASSRQGQGDEQYF,TGTGCCAGCTCACGTCAGGGACAGGGTGACGAGCAGTACTTC
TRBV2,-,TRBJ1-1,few,CATAAPHGRANTEAFF,TGTGCCACAGCCGCGCCGCACGGGAGAGCGAACACTGAAGCTTTCTTT
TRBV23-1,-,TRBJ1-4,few,CASSRPLNEKLFF,TGCGCCAGCAGTCGGCCGCTTAATGAAAAACTGTTTTTT
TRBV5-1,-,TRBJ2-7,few,CASRRTPQTTSYEQYF,TGCGCCAGCCGAAGGACACCTCAGACCACTTCCTACGAGCAGTACTTC
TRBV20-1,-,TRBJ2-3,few,CSARSTDTQYF,TGCAGTGCTCGGTCCACAGATACGCAGTATTTT
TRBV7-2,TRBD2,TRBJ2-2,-,CASSQTSGNTGELFF,TGTGCCAGCAGCCAGACTAGCGGGAACACCGGGGAGCTGTTTTTT
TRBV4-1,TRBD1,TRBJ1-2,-,CASSQGTGYGYTF,TGCGCCAGCAGCCAAGGGACAGGCTATGGCTACACCTTC
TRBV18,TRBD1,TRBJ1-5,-,CASSPTGGGQPQHF,TGTGCCAGCTCACCAACAGGGGGCGGTCAGCCCCAGCATTTT
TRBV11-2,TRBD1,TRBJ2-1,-,CASSPGQGTHNEQFF,TGTGCCAGCAGCCCCGGACAGGGTACCCACAATGAGCAGTTCTTC
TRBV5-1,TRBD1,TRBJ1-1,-,CASSLRTGIEFSAFF,TGCGCCAGCAGCTTACGGACAGGGATCGAATTTTCAGCTTTCTTT
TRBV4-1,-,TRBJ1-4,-,CASSQEPPGGYNEKLFF,TGCGCCAGCAGCCAAGAACCCCCCGGGGGTTACAATGAAAAACTGTTTTTT
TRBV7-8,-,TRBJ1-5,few,CASSLRTSQPQHF,TGTGCCAGCAGCTTACGCACGAGTCAGCCCCAGCATTTT
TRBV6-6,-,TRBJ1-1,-,CASSWGGGGTEAFF,TGTGCCAGCAGTTGGGGCGGTGGAGGGACTGAAGCTTTCTTT
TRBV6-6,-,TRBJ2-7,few,CASRDLGSYEQYF,TGTGCCAGCAGAGATCTCGGGTCCTACGAGCAGTACTTC
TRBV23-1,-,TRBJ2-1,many,CASGNQTGILNNEQFF,TGCGCCAGCGGAAACCAGACAGGCATCTTAAACAATGAGCAGTTCTTC
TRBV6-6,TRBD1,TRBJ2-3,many,CASSPGTGRTDTQYF,TGTGCCAGCAGTCCCGGGACAGGGAGGACAGATACGCAGTATTTT
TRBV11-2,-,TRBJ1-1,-,CASSFQGGAEAFF,TGTGCCAGCAGCTTTCAAGGTGGAGCTGAAGCTTTCTTT
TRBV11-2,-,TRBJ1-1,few,CASSLVGGGTEAFF,TGTGCCAGCAGCTTAGTGGGAGGGGGCACTGAAGCTTTCTTT
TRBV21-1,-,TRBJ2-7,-,CASSKLNGTSGGYEQYF,TGTGCCAGCAGCAAACTAAATGGGACTAGCGGGGGTTACGAGCAGTACTTC
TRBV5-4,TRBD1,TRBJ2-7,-,CASSLGPPGQGLYEQYF,TGTGCCAGCAGCTTAGGCCCCCCGGGACAGGGATTGTACGAGCAGTACTTC
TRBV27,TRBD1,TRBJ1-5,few,CASSRGQVPNQPQHF,TGTGCCAGCAGCCGCGGACAGGTACCTAATCAGCCCCAGCATTTT
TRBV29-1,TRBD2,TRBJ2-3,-,CSVEGLAATDTQYF,TGCAGCGTTGAGGGGCTAGCGGCGACAGATACGCAGTATTTT
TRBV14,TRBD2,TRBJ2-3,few,CASSQEIRPSGGDTQYF,TGTGCCAGCAGCCAAGAAATTCGGCCTAGCGGGGGGGATACGCAGTATTTT
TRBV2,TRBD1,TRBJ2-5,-,CASSGDRQETQYF,TGTGCCAGCAGCGGGGACAGGCAAGAGACCCAGTACTTC
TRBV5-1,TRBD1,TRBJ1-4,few,CASSIGQADEKLFF,TGCGCCAGCAGCATAGGACAGGCGGATGAAAAACTGTTTTTT
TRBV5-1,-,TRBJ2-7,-,CASSFPGRAYEQYF,TGCGCCAGCAGCTTCCCGGGCAGGGCCTACGAGCAGTACTTC
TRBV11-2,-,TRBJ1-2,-,CASSRDDRIYGYTF,TGTGCCAGCAGCAGAGATGACAGAATTTATGGCTACACCTTC
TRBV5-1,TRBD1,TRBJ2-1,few,CASRWGTGSNEQFF,TGCGCCAGCAGGTGGGGGACAGGTAGCAATGAGCAGTTCTTC
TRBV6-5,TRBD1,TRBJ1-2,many,CASSYRQGHGYTF,TGTGCCAGCAGTTACCGACAGGGCCATGGCTACACCTTC
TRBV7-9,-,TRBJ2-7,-,CASSRTERYEQYF,TGTGCCAGCAGCCGGACAGAACGATACGAGCAGTACTTC
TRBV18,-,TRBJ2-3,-,CASSPGGGPSTDTQYF,TGTGCCAGCTCACCAGGGGGGGGCCCTAGCACAGATACGCAGTATTTT
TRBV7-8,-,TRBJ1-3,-,CASSPGGSGNTIYF,TGTGCCAGCAGCCCGGGGGGTTCTGGAAACACCATATATTTT
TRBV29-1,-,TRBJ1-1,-,CSVEVTGSTEAFF,TGCAGCGTTGAGGTAACGGGATCAACTGAAGCTTTCTTT